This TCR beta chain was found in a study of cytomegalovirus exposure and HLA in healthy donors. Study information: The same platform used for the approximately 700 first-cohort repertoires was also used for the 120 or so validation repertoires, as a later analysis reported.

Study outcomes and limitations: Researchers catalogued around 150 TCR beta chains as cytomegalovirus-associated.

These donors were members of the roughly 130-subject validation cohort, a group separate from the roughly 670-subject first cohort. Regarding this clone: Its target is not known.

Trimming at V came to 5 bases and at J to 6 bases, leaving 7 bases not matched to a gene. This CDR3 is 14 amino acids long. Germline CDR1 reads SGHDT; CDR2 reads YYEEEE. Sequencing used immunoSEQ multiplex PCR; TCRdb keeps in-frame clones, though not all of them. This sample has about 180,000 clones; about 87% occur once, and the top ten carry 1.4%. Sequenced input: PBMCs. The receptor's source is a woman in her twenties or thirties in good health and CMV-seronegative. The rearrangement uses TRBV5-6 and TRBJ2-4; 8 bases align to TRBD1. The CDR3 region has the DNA TGTGCCAGCAGGCGAGGACAGGGTAGAAACATTCAGTACTTC. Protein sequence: CASRRGQGRNIQYF.